Presented here are 31 T cell receptor beta chains from one specimen sequenced in a study of regulatory T cells in long-lasting Graves disease. CDR3-region Arm-PCR and iRepertoire HTBI primers produced the TCR beta libraries. TCRdb reprocessed the multiplex PCR reads via MiXCR and lists one record per CDR3 protein. The table has a few hundred thousand distinct CDR3 sequences, approximately 25% seen once. Sample time point: persistent/refractory GD, antithyroid drugs over 5 years with positive TRAb. From PBMCs, RNA was extracted and then used to make the TCR library. Sequencing used peripheral blood mononuclear cells (PBMCs), obtained when the disease was refractory, from a patient treated with antithyroid drugs. These receptors were taken from a woman in her thirties or forties with Graves disease.

CDR3 protein: CASSQERDTQYF. The CDR3 DNA follows: TGTGCCAGCAGCCAAGAGAGAGATACGCAGTATTTT. V is TRBV3-1 and J is TRBJ2-3; D remains unclear. Trimming took off 0 bases at V and 5 bases at J, with 3 bases between the two ends. The length of the CDR3 is 12 residues. CDR1 is LGHDT, CDR2 YNNKEL, per germline (reference sequence).

The CDR3 sequence: CAISERTTDTQYF. The CDR3 DNA follows: TGTGCCATCAGTGAACGGACCACAGATACGCAGTATTTT. V usage is TRBV10-3 and J usage is TRBJ2-3; D gene ambiguous. V lost 3 bases to trimming and J lost 2 bases, with 6 bases between them. Germline values: CDR1 ENHRY, CDR2 SYGVKD. The CDR3 spans 13 residues.

This clonotype was seen many times. The V call is TRBV27, the J call TRBJ1-6; TRBD1 is a possible D gene (5 bases). This CDR3 region has 15 residues. Trimming took off 3 bases at V and 2 bases at J, with 8 bases between the two ends. In germline, CDR1 is MNHEY, CDR2 SMNVEV (reference sequence). DNA of the CDR3: TGTGCCAGCAGTTTGGGGCAGCCCTATAATTCACCCCTCCACTTT. Its translation is CASSLGQPYNSPLHF.

This clonotype was seen repeatedly, ten times or more. This rearrangement joins TRBV10-3 to TRBJ2-2; 8 bases align to TRBD2. The V segment lost 10 bases and the J segment 1 base; nucleotides outside the gene matches: 5. Germline V gene data show CDR1 as ENHRY and CDR2 as SYGVKD. This CDR3 spans 14 amino acids. Here the CDR3 reads CATRTSGNTGELFF. CDR3 nucleotides: TGTGCCACTAGAACTAGCGGGAACACCGGGGAGCTGTTTTTT.

This clonotype was observed at least ten times. The chain uses TRBV28 and TRBJ2-7; 8 bases line up with TRBD1. V was pared by 6 bases and J by 5 bases, with 6 bases of the junction left unmatched. Germline CDR1 is MDHEN and CDR2 is SYDVKM. This CDR3 spans 13 amino acids. The CDR3 sequence: CASRQGGVDEQYF. The CDR3 DNA is TGTGCCAGCAGACAGGGGGGTGTAGACGAGCAGTACTTC.

This clonotype was detected a few times. The genes are TRBV7-9 and TRBJ1-1, with a possible D match to TRBD1 (5 bases). With 4 bases removed from V and 7 bases from J, the gap between germline ends came to 16 bases. The CDR3 has 14 amino acids. CDR1 and CDR2 from the germline V gene are SEHNR and FQNEAQ (reference sequence). The CDR3 region is CASSSVGGRVEAFF. Here the CDR3 DNA reads TGTGCCAGCAGCTCGGTGGGGGGGAGGGTTGAAGCTTTCTTT.

This clonotype has only a few counts. The chain joins TRBV24-1 to TRBJ2-2, with D perhaps matching TRBD1 (8 bases). Germline V gene sequence: CDR1 KGHDR, CDR2 SFDVKD. The CDR3 sequence is 14 residues long. Deletions cut 12 bases from V and 3 bases from J, with 16 bases between. Written as DNA, the CDR3 is TGTGCCGTATCTACAGGGGGGGACACCGGGGAGCTGTTTTTT. The encoded protein is CAVSTGGDTGELFF.

This chain uses TRBV27 with TRBJ2-7; D is unresolved. The CDR3 is made up of 15 amino acids. Germline assignment: CDR1 MNHEY and CDR2 SMNVEV (reference sequence). V shed 6 bases and J shed 2 bases, with 17 bases lying between them. Here the CDR3 reads CASRLTSPYTYEQYF. DNA of the CDR3: TGTGCCAGCAGACTTACCTCCCCTTACACCTACGAGCAGTACTTC.

V gene TRBV25-1 combines with J gene TRBJ2-7; 7 bases agree with TRBD2. Germline V gene lookup returns CDR1 MGHDK and CDR2 SYGVNS. V was clipped by 4 bases and J by 3 bases; unmatched bases: 9. The CDR3 covers 15 residues. CDR3 residues: CASSGPGLSFYEQYF. The CDR3 bases are TGTGCCAGCAGTGGCCCGGGACTAAGTTTCTACGAGCAGTACTTC.

This clonotype has only a few counts. The chain has TRBV5-4 and TRBJ2-1; TRBD2 is a possible D gene (6 bases). With 5 bases removed from V and 6 bases from J, the gap between germline ends came to 15 bases. Germline loops: CDR1 SGHNT, CDR2 YYREEE (reference sequence). This CDR3 has 14 amino acids. This CDR3 is CASRRDLSRNEQFF. CDR3 in DNA: TGTGCCAGCAGGCGGGACCTCTCGCGCAATGAGCAGTTCTTC.

This clonotype has ten or more counts. This chain connects TRBV11-2 to TRBJ1-1; 8 bases agree with TRBD1. Germline V gene data show CDR1 as SGHAT and CDR2 as FQNNGV. The CDR3 extends over 15 amino acids. The V and J ends lost 5 bases and 4 bases, in that order; junction bases with no gene match: 9. The CDR3 is CASSLNQGASTEAFF. As DNA, the CDR3 is TGTGCCAGCAGCCTAAACCAGGGGGCGAGCACTGAAGCTTTCTTT. Full variable domain (remainder filled in from reference TRBV11-2 and TRBJ1-1): EAGVAQSPRYKIIEKRQSVAFWCNPISGHATLYWYQQILGQGPKLLIQFQNNGVVDDSQLPKDRFSAERLKGVDSTLKIQPAKLEDSAVYLCASSLNQGASTEAFFGQGTRLTVV.

This clonotype was counted at least ten times. V is TRBV10-3 and J is TRBJ2-7; D remains ambiguous. V lost 6 bases and J 2 bases, leaving 20 bases between the germline ends. CDR3 length equals 16 residues. Germline assignment: CDR1 ENHRY and CDR2 SYGVKD. CDR3 nucleotide sequence: TGTGCCATCAGCCAAAGAGCGTGGGGTGAACCCTACGAGCAGTACTTC. This sequence encodes CAISQRAWGEPYEQYF.

This clonotype was observed a handful of times. The chain employs TRBV27 and TRBJ1-2; TRBD1 is a possible D gene (5 bases). Germline V CDR1 and CDR2: MNHEY, SMNVEV (reference sequence). The CDR3 spans 12 residues. V was cut by 8 bases and J by 5 bases, with 12 bases left in between. The CDR3 nucleotides are TGTGCCAGCGGACAAGGGACGTATGGCTACACCTTC. Protein sequence: CASGQGTYGYTF.

This chain uses TRBV30 with TRBJ1-5, with no clear D. This CDR3 is built from 13 residues. V was cut by 1 base and J by 7 bases, with 11 bases left in between. Germline lookup yields CDR1 GTSNPN and CDR2 SVGIG (reference sequence). This chain's CDR3 is CAWSDDPVQPQHF. For the CDR3, the DNA is TGTGCCTGGAGTGACGACCCCGTCCAGCCCCAGCATTTT.

About this clonotype itself: A much larger clone is a single base away; this may be a read error. The chain is built from TRBV28 and TRBJ1-1, with D hard to call. Germline loops: CDR1 MDHEN, CDR2 SYDVKM. CDR3 length: 13 residues. CDR3 sequence reads: CASGLNDKEEAFF. The CDR3 DNA follows: TGTGCCAGCGGTTTAAATGACAAGGAGGAGGCTTTCTTT.

In this sample, this clonotype turned up many times. This chain joins TRBV28 and TRBJ2-7; no firm D call. Germline V gives CDR1 MDHEN, CDR2 SYDVKM. The CDR3 sequence is 14 residues long. Trimming removed 7 bases at V and 2 bases at J, with 15 bases between. The CDR3 loop reads CASTVDGVAYEQYF. In nucleotides, the CDR3 is TGTGCCAGCACCGTGGACGGAGTCGCCTACGAGCAGTACTTC.

This clonotype was recorded at least ten times. This chain uses TRBV10-3 with TRBJ1-6, with TRBD1 as a possible D gene (6 bases). Per germline, CDR1 ENHRY and CDR2 SYGVKD. V was clipped by 0 bases and J by 7 bases, with 13 bases between them. The CDR3 totals 16 residues. The CDR3 DNA reads TGTGCCATCAGTGAGTCGAGTGCAGGGGTGAATTCACCCCTCCACTTT. Its translation is CAISESSAGVNSPLHF.

Many counts were recorded for this clonotype. The rearrangement joins TRBV12-3 or TRBV12-4 to TRBJ1-5, with 11 bases matching TRBD1. The CDR3 totals 16 residues. With V trimmed by 6 bases and J by 3 bases, 7 bases remained unmatched. The CDR3 region is CASRRGQGAFNQPQHF. The CDR3 DNA reads as TGTGCCAGCAGACGAGGACAGGGGGCATTCAATCAGCCCCAGCATTTT.

The chain links TRBV28 to TRBJ2-5; D is ambiguous. V was trimmed by 6 bases and J by 3 bases, leaving 8 bases between them. In germline, CDR1 is MDHEN, CDR2 SYDVKM. CDR3 length: 12 amino acids. The chain's CDR3 is CASSLPEETQYF. As DNA, the CDR3 is TGTGCCAGCAGCTTGCCAGAAGAGACCCAGTACTTC.

The table lists this clonotype with a few counts. The chain uses TRBV7-3 and TRBJ2-2; 9 bases align to TRBD1. This CDR3 comprises 15 residues. V dropped 4 bases and J dropped 5; count of bases not matched to a gene: 5. The germline gives CDR1 SGHTA, CDR2 FQGTGA. CDR3 nucleotide sequence: TGTGCCAGCAGCTCCGGGACAGGGTTTACCGGGGAGCTGTTTTTT. This encodes CASSSGTGFTGELFF. Supplemented by reference TRBV7-3 and TRBJ2-2, the full variable domain reads GAGVSQTPSNKVTEKGKYVELRCDPISGHTALYWYRQSLGQGPEFLIYFQGTGAADDSGLPNDRFFAVRPEGSVSTLKIQRTERGDSAVYLCASSSGTGFTGELFFGEGSRLTVL.

The chain uses TRBV7-9 and TRBJ2-7, with a possible D match to TRBD2 (6 bases). From germline, CDR1 is SEHNR and CDR2 FQNEAQ (reference sequence). Trimming left V 0 bases short and J 3 bases short, with 12 bases between. The CDR3 length is 15 residues. CDR3 nucleotides: TGTGCCAGCAGCTTAGCGCTCGGGAGAGACTACGAGCAGTACTTC. It yields the protein CASSLALGRDYEQYF. Based on the CDR3 plus reference TRBV7-9 and TRBJ2-7, the full variable domain is DTGVSQNPRHKITKRGQNVTFRCDPISEHNRLYWYRQTLGQGPEFLTYFQNEAQLEKSRLLSDRFSAERPKGSFSTLEIQRTEQGDSAMYLCASSLALGRDYEQYFGPGTRLTVT.

This clonotype was counted between two and nine times. The V gene is TRBV6-6, the J gene TRBJ2-2; D is tentatively TRBD1 or TRBD2 (5 bases each). V dropped 0 bases and J dropped 1 base, with 21 bases sitting between them. Germline V lookup: CDR1 MNHNY, CDR2 SVGAGI (reference sequence). This CDR3 is 20 amino acids long. In DNA, the CDR3 is TGTGCCAGCAGTTACTCGATCTCGCTTTCGGGGCCAGAGAACACCGGGGAGCTGTTTTTT. The encoded protein is CASSYSISLSGPENTGELFF.

This clonotype was recorded only once. V and J are TRBV6-9 and TRBJ2-1; TRBD2 agrees at 9 bases. The trim removed 3 bases at V and 0 bases at J, leaving 18 bases unmatched. The CDR3 extends over 21 amino acids. Looked up from germline, CDR1 is MNHGY and CDR2 is SVAAGI. The CDR3 loop reads CASSYQITSGHRKSSYNEQFF. CDR3 bases: TGTGCCAGCAGTTACCAAATCACTAGCGGGCACCGGAAAAGCTCCTACAATGAGCAGTTCTTC.

This clonotype occurred many times. The chain employs TRBV6-1 and TRBJ1-2; D perhaps matches TRBD1 (5 bases). The CDR3 is made up of 16 amino acids. Germline V CDR1 and CDR2: MNHNS, SASEGT. The ends were cut back, 6 bases at V and 2 bases at J, with 19 bases in the middle. CDR3 residues: CASRSIRDGGNYGYTF. Here the CDR3 DNA reads TGTGCCAGCAGATCAATCCGGGACGGCGGCAACTATGGCTACACCTTC.

V and J are TRBV28 and TRBJ1-4, with unresolved D. Germline loops: CDR1 MDHEN, CDR2 SYDVKM. Trimming stripped 6 bases from V and 10 bases from J, with 12 bases between. The CDR3 loop spans 12 amino acids. The CDR3: CASSLPGGKLFF. CDR3 in DNA: TGTGCCAGCAGCCTTCCCGGAGGAAAACTGTTTTTT.

The chain uses TRBV19 and TRBJ2-3; 7 bases are shared with TRBD1. Looked up from germline, CDR1 is LNHDA and CDR2 is SQIVND (reference sequence). The CDR3 runs to 16 residues. Germline trimming cut 5 bases from V and 1 base from J; bases unmatched to any gene: 9. CDR3 sequence: CASSHERQGRTDTQYF. CDR3 sequence (DNA): TGTGCCAGTAGTCATGAGAGACAGGGCCGCACAGATACGCAGTATTTT.

This clonotype has a count of ten or more. The CDR3 protein is CAISESSMRAKNIQYF. The DNA for the CDR3 is TGTGCCATCAGTGAGTCGTCCATGAGGGCCAAAAACATTCAGTACTTC. This rearrangement joins TRBV10-3 to TRBJ2-4; D is uncertain. Germline-derived CDR1 and CDR2 are ENHRY and SYGVKD. Trimming removed 0 bases at V and 1 base at J, with 10 bases between. CDR3 length: 16 amino acids.

This sequence joins TRBV10-3 and TRBJ2-7; 7 positions match TRBD2. The CDR3 loop spans 14 amino acids. V shed 4 bases and J 5 bases; nucleotides not matched to a gene: 8. CDR1 is ENHRY and CDR2 is SYGVKD in the germline V gene. In nucleotides, the CDR3 is TGTGCCATCAGTGGGGGGAGGGAGGCCCACGAGCAGTACTTC. This sequence encodes CAISGGREAHEQYF.

In its sample, this clonotype was seen once. CDR3 DNA: TGTGCCAGCAGTTACTCGACGTATACGAGCAATGAGCAGTTCTTC. It specifies CASSYSTYTSNEQFF. The chain joins TRBV6-2 or TRBV6-3 to TRBJ2-1; no clear D gene. Trimming removed 0 bases at V and 6 bases at J, with 12 bases between. The CDR3 sequence is 15 residues long. The V gene's germline CDR1 is MNHEY and CDR2 SVGEGT.

The sample holds many counts of this clonotype. The chain employs TRBV2 and TRBJ1-1; D might be TRBD1 (6 bases). Trimming removed 6 bases from V and 4 bases from J, with 15 bases in between. The germline V gene has CDR1 SNHLY and CDR2 FYNNEI. This CDR3 comprises 14 residues. The CDR3 loop reads CASSHYLRGTEAFF. CDR3 coding DNA: TGTGCCAGCAGCCATTACCTCAGGGGCACTGAAGCTTTCTTT.

This clonotype turned up a few times. The chain joins TRBV7-9 to TRBJ2-2; D is uncertain. Germline CDR1 is SEHNR and CDR2 is FQNEAQ (reference sequence). This CDR3 is 15 amino acids long. Deletions cut 4 bases from V and 1 base from J, with 10 bases between. DNA for the CDR3: TGTGCCAGCAGCTCTTTCGGAATGAACACCGGGGAGCTGTTTTTT. Amino acid sequence: CASSSFGMNTGELFF.